These 27 T cell receptor beta chains were all obtained from the same sample, sequenced in a study of CD8+CD57+ T cells in acquired aplastic anemia. Profiling of TCR beta VDJ combinations and CDR3 sequences used genomic DNA as template. TCRdb ran MiXCR on the reads and lists one entry per CDR3 protein. Counted here are 200,000 to 300,000 distinct CDR3 sequences, around 45% occurring once; the ten biggest clones make up 6.5% to 10%. Sequencing involved patients with CD8+CD57+ cell expansion previously shown by flow cytometry. Sequenced material: sorted CD4+, CD8+, or CD8+CD57+ T cells (not recorded which) from PBMCs. The origin of the receptors is a human donor with aplastic anemia.

V is TRBV11-2 and J is TRBJ1-1; D may be TRBD1 (6 bases). V lost 8 bases and J lost 3, with 22 bases in between. Germline V lookup: CDR1 SGHAT, CDR2 FQNNGV. There are 16 residues in the CDR3. The CDR3 sequence: CASGSGTLKRDTEAFF. The CDR3 nucleotides are TGTGCCAGCGGCTCCGGGACACTTAAAAGGGACACTGAAGCTTTCTTT.

V gene TRBV7-6 combines with J gene TRBJ2-1, with D possibly matching TRBD2 (6 bases). The germline V gene has CDR1 SGHVS and CDR2 FNYEAQ. This CDR3 spans 16 amino acids. Trimming took off 0 bases at V and 15 bases at J, with 24 bases between the two ends. The DNA for the CDR3 is TGTGCCAGCAGCTTAGCAGAGACCGGGGAGGAAGGGATGGTGTTCTTC. Translation gives CASSLAETGEEGMVFF.

Comments on this clonotype: A much larger clone sits a single nucleotide away, making a read error possible. The rearrangement links TRBV7-9 to TRBJ1-4; no definite D call. The CDR3 length is 14 residues. Germline V gives CDR1 SEHNR, CDR2 FQNEAQ (reference sequence). CDR3 amino acids: CASSLETSNEELFF. The DNA of the CDR3 is TGTGCCAGCAGCTTAGAGACGTCTAATGAAGAACTGTTTTTT.

This clonotype was seen ten or more times. The chain joins TRBV7-8 to TRBJ2-7; possible D gene TRBD2, 7 bases. Trimming took 8 bases from V and 5 from J, leaving 28 bases between them. CDR1 SGHVS and CDR2 FQNEAQ come from the germline V gene. The CDR3 runs 17 residues. CDR3 in amino acids: CASSLEGGRSSPNEQYF. The CDR3 bases are TGTGCCAGCTCCTTAGAGGGGGGGCGGAGCTCCCCAAACGAGCAGTACTTC.

There are many counts of this clonotype. The chain couples TRBV13 to TRBJ2-2; a possible D gene is TRBD2 (5 bases). V shed 4 bases and J shed 7 bases, with 19 bases lying between them. The CDR3 loop spans 16 amino acids. Germline lookup yields CDR1 PRHDT and CDR2 FYEKMQ (reference sequence). The DNA for the CDR3 is TGTGCCAGCAGCTCAACGCGGGCCTCCGTGGGCGGGGAGCTGTTTTTT. Its protein product is CASSSTRASVGGELFF. Full variable domain (remainder filled in from reference TRBV13 and TRBJ2-2): AAGVIQSPRHLIKEKRETATLKCYPIPRHDTVYWYQQGPGQDPQFLISFYEKMQSDKGSIPDRFSAQQFSDYHSELNMSSLELGDSALYFCASSSTRASVGGELFFGEGSRLTVL.

This clonotype was counted a few times. The rearrangement uses TRBV20-1 and TRBJ2-2; D is uncertain. Trimming stripped 0 bases from V and 6 bases from J, with 17 bases between. CDR3 length equals 16 residues. Germline CDR1 and CDR2: DFQATT and SNEGSKA (reference sequence). CDR3 DNA sequence: TGCAGTGCTAGAGATTTGGCAGGCTGGTCCTCCGGGGAGCTGTTTTTT. Protein sequence: CSARDLAGWSSGELFF.

Comment on this clonotype: A much larger clone sits a single nucleotide away, making a read error possible. The gene calls are TRBV5-1 and TRBJ2-1, with 8 bases aligning to TRBD2. Germline-derived CDR1 and CDR2 are SGHRS and YFSETQ. The CDR3 is 15 amino acids. The DNA of the CDR3 is TGCGCCGGCAGCTTGGTCCAGCGGGAGAACAATGAGCAGTTCTTC. Translating gives CAGSLVQRENNEQFF. Using reference TRBV5-1 and TRBJ2-1 for the parts outside the CDR3, the full variable domain is KAGVTQTPRYLIKTRGQQVTLSCSPISGHRSVSWYQQTPGQGLQFLFEYFSETQRNKGNFPGRFSGRQFSNSRSEMNVSTLELGDSALYLCAGSLVQRENNEQFFGPGTRLTVL.

The CDR3 loop reads CASSVGCLGQDPGESGQPQHF. As DNA, the CDR3 is TGTGCCAGCAGCGTAGGGTGCCTGGGCCAAGATCCAGGGGAGTCTGGTCAGCCCCAGCATTTT. This sequence joins TRBV9 and TRBJ1-5; tentative D call: TRBD1 (6 bases). This CDR3 has 21 residues. Germline values: CDR1 SGDLS, CDR2 YYNGEE. V lost 0 bases and J lost 6, with 31 bases in between.

This clonotype showed up many times. The chain has TRBV2 and TRBJ2-5; D is uncertain. Germline V gene data show CDR1 as SNHLY and CDR2 as FYNNEI. V was cut by 8 bases and J by 5 bases, with 6 bases left in between. The CDR3 loop spans 10 amino acids. The CDR3 DNA sequence: TGTGCCAGCTCGCCGGAGACCCAGTACTTC. Protein: CASSPETQYF.

This clonotype was seen at least ten times. The chain is built from TRBV14 and TRBJ2-7; 7 nucleotides align to TRBD1. CDR1 and CDR2 from the germline V gene are SGHDN and FVKESK. V dropped 0 bases and J dropped 0; count of bases not matched to a gene: 11. This CDR3 contains 18 residues. The CDR3 loop reads CASSQEQGFGAGSYEQYF. The CDR3 DNA reads as TGTGCCAGCAGCCAAGAACAGGGGTTCGGTGCGGGCTCCTACGAGCAGTACTTC.

This clonotype showed up just a few times. The chain has TRBV29-1 and TRBJ2-1; D is ambiguous. V gave up 6 bases and J gave up 9 bases, with 9 bases separating them. CDR3 length equals 10 residues. Germline values: CDR1 SQVTM, CDR2 ANQGSEA. The CDR3 DNA sequence: TGCAGCGTGAGGAGTGGTGAGCAGTTCTTC. It yields the protein CSVRSGEQFF.

This clonotype occurred many times. Its ends do not fully match the called genes, so a read error is possible. The rearrangement links TRBV2 to TRBJ2-7; 11 bases are a match to TRBD1. CDR3 size: 14 residues. Germline V CDR1 and CDR2: SNHLY, FYNNEI. DNA for the CDR3: TGTGCCAGCAGAGAAGGGACAGGGGGAAACGAGCAGTACTTC. It yields the protein CASREGTGGNEQYF.

A note on this clonotype: An end of the junction differs from the germline gene, which may be a read error. The CDR3 region is CAPASGRTLNEQFF. Written as DNA, the CDR3 is TGTGCCCCTGCCAGCGGGAGGACCTTGAATGAGCAGTTCTTC. The chain has TRBV5-1 and TRBJ2-1; 9 bases are a match to TRBD2. There are 14 residues in the CDR3. From germline, CDR1 is SGHRS and CDR2 YFSETQ.

The chain joins TRBV19 to TRBJ1-1, with TRBD1 matching over 7 bases. The CDR3 is 13 amino acids. From germline, CDR1 is LNHDA and CDR2 SQIVND (reference sequence). The V and J ends lost 5 bases and 5 bases, in that order; junction bases with no gene match: 5. The DNA of the CDR3 is TGTGCCAGTAGTTCCGGGGACAGAACTGAAGCTTTCTTT. Protein product: CASSSGDRTEAFF.

The DNA for the CDR3 is TGTGCCACCGGCACAGATAGCAATCAGCCCCAGCATTTT. This sequence encodes CATGTDSNQPQHF. The chain recombines TRBV24-1 with TRBJ1-5; D remains unclear. Germline V CDR1 and CDR2: KGHDR, SFDVKD. The CDR3 extends over 13 amino acids. Trimming took off 9 bases at V and 0 bases at J, with 8 bases between the two ends.

Only a few counts were recorded for this clonotype. This sequence may be a read error, since a much larger clone differs from it by one base. This rearrangement joins TRBV14 to TRBJ2-1; D is ambiguous. Looked up from germline, CDR1 is SGHDN and CDR2 is FVKESK. Trimming removed 2 bases at V and 6 bases at J, with 8 bases between. The CDR3 length is 13 residues. CDR3 residues: CASSQQRLNEQFF. The CDR3 DNA follows: TGTGCCAGCAGCCAACAGCGTCTCAATGAGCAGTTCTTC.

This clonotype appeared a single time. One base away lies a much larger clone, so this may be a sequencing read error. CDR3 in amino acids: CASSQADGGLDEQFF. CDR3 coding DNA: TGTGCCAGCAGTCAGGCGGACGGTGGTTTGGATGAGCAGTTCTTC. The V call is TRBV12-3 or TRBV12-4, the J call TRBJ2-1, with no clear D. This CDR3 spans 15 amino acids. V gave up 5 bases and J gave up 8 bases, with 19 bases separating them.

On this clonotype itself: Compared with germline, one end of the junction differs, possibly owing to a read error. The CDR3 DNA follows: TGCGCCAGCAGCGTAGGGCTAGCGGGGAGAAAAAATGGGCAGTTCTTC. This sequence encodes CASSVGLAGRKNGQFF. This rearrangement joins TRBV10-2 to TRBJ2-1, with TRBD2 matching 9 bases. The germline V gene has CDR1 WSHSY and CDR2 SAAADI. CDR3 length: 16 residues.

The table lists this clonotype with a few counts. The chain carries TRBV7-3 and TRBJ2-3; D is undetermined. V was cut by 5 bases and J by 6 bases, with 12 bases left in between. CDR3 length equals 13 residues. CDR1 SGHTA and CDR2 FQGTGA come from the germline V gene. CDR3 loop: CASSIVYGDTQYF. In nucleotides, the CDR3 is TGTGCCAGCAGCATAGTTTATGGCGATACGCAGTATTTT. Together with reference TRBV7-3 and TRBJ2-3, the CDR3 gives the full variable domain: GAGVSQTPSNKVTEKGKYVELRCDPISGHTALYWYRQSLGQGPEFLIYFQGTGAADDSGLPNDRFFAVRPEGSVSTLKIQRTERGDSAVYLCASSIVYGDTQYFGPGTRLTVL.

The chain joins TRBV6-5 to TRBJ1-5; TRBD1 aligns across 7 bases. Losses at the gene ends were 4 bases for V and 6 bases for J; bases not matched to a gene: 6. The CDR3 runs to 14 residues. Germline loops: CDR1 MNHEY, CDR2 SVGAGI. DNA of the CDR3: TGTGCCAGCAGTTTTGACAGGGAAGTTCAGCCCCAGCATTTT. Translating gives CASSFDREVQPQHF.

This chain links TRBV7-2 with TRBJ2-6, with TRBD1 as a possible D gene (6 bases). This CDR3 region has 17 residues. Looked up from germline, CDR1 is SGHTA and CDR2 is FQGNSA. V was cut by 5 bases and J by 3 bases, with 17 bases left in between. The CDR3 DNA reads as TGTGCCAGCAGCACGGGCAGGGGATACAGTGGGGCCAACGTCCTGACTTTC. Its protein product is CASSTGRGYSGANVLTF. Variable domain in full (rest from reference TRBV7-2 and TRBJ2-6): GAGVSQSPSNKVTEKGKDVELRCDPISGHTALYWYRQSLGQGLEFLIYFQGNSAPDKSGLPSDRFSAERTGGSVSTLTIQRTQQEDSAVYLCASSTGRGYSGANVLTFGAGSRLTVL.

This clonotype was detected ten times or more. The gene calls are TRBV7-9 and TRBJ2-7; the match to TRBD2 covers 10 bases. The CDR3 loop spans 15 amino acids. Germline loops: CDR1 SEHNR, CDR2 FQNEAQ (reference sequence). V lost 6 bases to trimming and J lost 2 bases; unmatched junction nucleotides: 7. CDR3 DNA: TGTGCCAGCAGTCCAACTAGCGGGGAAGCCTACGAGCAGTACTTC. Translated: CASSPTSGEAYEQYF. Full variable domain (rest looked up from reference TRBV7-9 and TRBJ2-7): DTGVSQNPRHKITKRGQNVTFRCDPISEHNRLYWYRQTLGQGPEFLTYFQNEAQLEKSRLLSDRFSAERPKGSFSTLEIQRTEQGDSAMYLCASSPTSGEAYEQYFGPGTRLTVT.

On this clonotype itself: The junction differs from germline at one of its ends, possibly a read error. The chain combines TRBV2 with TRBJ2-7; 7 bases align to TRBD1. The V gene's germline CDR1 is SNHLY and CDR2 FYNNEI. This CDR3 has 13 residues. CDR3 DNA sequence: TGTGCCAGCAGTCCGGGACAGCTTATCTTTGGCCGTTTC. Protein product: CASSPGQLIFGRF.

This clonotype was picked up a small number of times. The chain recombines TRBV2 with TRBJ2-3; tentatively, D is TRBD1 (5 bases). The CDR3 spans 13 residues. The germline CDR1 and CDR2 sequences are SNHLY and FYNNEI. Trimming took 6 bases from V and 1 from J, leaving 8 bases between them. CDR3 in amino acids: CASSAQGTDTQYF. Here the CDR3 DNA reads TGTGCCAGCAGCGCACAGGGCACAGATACGCAGTATTTT.

Ten or more counts support this clonotype. This chain uses TRBV9 with TRBJ2-7; 12 nucleotides agree with TRBD2. The junction had 2 bases not matched to a gene; V was cut back by 4 bases and J by 3 bases. The CDR3 runs 14 residues. Germline V gene sequence: CDR1 SGDLS, CDR2 YYNGEE. The CDR3 bases are TGTGCCAGCAGCACACTAGCGGGGGGCTACGAGCAGTACTTC. Translating gives CASSTLAGGYEQYF.

V is TRBV12-3 or TRBV12-4 and J is TRBJ1-1, with 10 bases fitting TRBD1. The V gene end was trimmed by 3 bases and the J gene end by 4 bases; junction bases not matched to a gene: 2. The CDR3 loop spans 14 amino acids. The DNA of the CDR3 is TGTGCCAGCAGTTTGGGACAGGGGATCACTGAAGCTTTCTTT. It encodes CASSLGQGITEAFF.

The sample holds a few counts of this clonotype. The chain has TRBV5-1 and TRBJ2-5; 13 bases are shared with TRBD2. V gave up 6 bases and J gave up 1 base; unmatched junction bases: 12. The CDR3 totals 18 residues. Germline CDR1 SGHRS, CDR2 YFSETQ. CDR3 sequence reads: CASTSRTSGRLLQETQYF. The DNA of the CDR3 is TGCGCCAGCACCTCTCGGACTAGCGGGAGACTTCTCCAAGAGACCCAGTACTTC.